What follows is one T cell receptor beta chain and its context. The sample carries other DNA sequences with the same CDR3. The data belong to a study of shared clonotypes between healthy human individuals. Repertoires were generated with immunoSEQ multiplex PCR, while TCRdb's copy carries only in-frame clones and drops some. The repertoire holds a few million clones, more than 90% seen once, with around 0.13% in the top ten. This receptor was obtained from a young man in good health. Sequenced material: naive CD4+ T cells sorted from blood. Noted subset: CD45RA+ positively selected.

The CDR3, as DNA: TGTGCCAGCTCACCCGACAGAAGCTCCTACGAGCAGTACTTC. It yields the protein CASSPDRSSYEQYF. The chain employs TRBV18 and TRBJ2-7, with D tentatively TRBD1 (5 bases). Germline V CDR1 and CDR2: KGHSH, LQKENI. The CDR3 has 14 amino acids. Trimming removed 3 bases from V and 0 bases from J, with 9 bases in between.